The 10 T cell receptor beta chains below all came from one sample that was sequenced in a study of identical twins (dated by TCRdb to between 2015 and 2016). The library was generated by 5' RACE. The reads were generated on an Illumina HiSeq 2000. The raw public data were reprocessed by TCRdb itself: fastp quality trimming at Q25, MiXCR clonotype calling, in-frame beta chains only. Each entry is one CDR3 protein sequence, shown with its most common DNA and genes. Here the sample has around 280,000 distinct CDR3 sequences; approximately 8.5% occur a single time. The ten largest account for over 2% of the sample. This sample was also put to use in a study of yellow fever vaccine responses in identical twins.

The source material was memory (CD45RO+) T cells sorted from blood. This specimen's cell subset or site label, interpreted: CD45RO+ enriched T cells. The receptors originated from a young woman in good health.

This chain connects TRBV20-1 to TRBJ1-2; D might be TRBD1 (5 bases). V lost 7 bases to trimming and J lost 6 bases, with 12 bases between them. The CDR3 consists of 11 residues. In germline, CDR1 is DFQATT, CDR2 SNEGSKA (reference sequence). For the CDR3, the DNA is TGCAGTGTTGGGGGGGTGGATGGCTACACCTTC. Protein: CSVGGVDGYTF.

The chain joins TRBV3-1 to TRBJ2-2, with D possibly matching TRBD2 (6 bases). The CDR3 sequence is 15 residues long. V was cut by 7 bases and J by 1 base, with 13 bases left in between. Germline CDR1 reads LGHDT; CDR2 reads YNNKEL (reference sequence). Written as DNA, the CDR3 is TGTGCCAGCAACCTATGGAGGGGGAACACCGGGGAGCTGTTTTTT. Protein product: CASNLWRGNTGELFF.

This clonotype was detected a few times. The V call is TRBV4-2, the J call TRBJ2-7; a possible D gene is TRBD2 (5 bases). Germline CDR1 and CDR2: LGHNA and YNFKEQ. There are 16 residues in the CDR3. The V end lost 4 bases, the J end lost 0 bases, and 16 bases lay between the germline ends. CDR3 in amino acids: CASSPEETYRSYEQYF. Here the CDR3 DNA reads TGTGCCAGCAGCCCGGAGGAGACATACCGCTCCTACGAGCAGTACTTC.

In its sample, this clonotype was seen a few times. V usage is TRBV29-1 and J usage is TRBJ1-2; 7 positions match TRBD1. The CDR3 contains 14 residues. Germline values: CDR1 SQVTM, CDR2 ANQGSEA. Trimming removed 7 bases from V and 4 bases from J; junction bases left unmatched: 12. CDR3 amino acids: CSADFTGEVYGYTF. CDR3 DNA sequence: TGCAGCGCCGACTTTACAGGGGAGGTCTATGGCTACACCTTC.

This clonotype was counted only a few times. The chain recombines TRBV7-2 with TRBJ2-1; maybe TRBD2 (7 bases). The CDR3 is made up of 15 amino acids. Looked up from germline, CDR1 is SGHTA and CDR2 is FQGNSA. Deletions cut 0 bases from V and 8 bases from J, with 14 bases between. The CDR3 DNA is TGTGCCAGCAGCTTAGCGGGGGGGCATTGGGATGAGCAGTTCTTC. This encodes CASSLAGGHWDEQFF.

This chain uses TRBV2 with TRBJ2-7; tentative D call: TRBD1 (7 bases). Germline V gene data show CDR1 as SNHLY and CDR2 as FYNNEI. Deletions cut 4 bases from V and 2 bases from J, with 12 bases between. The CDR3 length is 14 residues. This CDR3 is CASSGAGGPYEQYF. The CDR3 nucleotides are TGTGCCAGCAGTGGGGCAGGGGGGCCCTACGAGCAGTACTTC.

This clonotype was seen ten or more times. The V call is TRBV28, the J call TRBJ1-3; the D gene is possibly TRBD1 (6 bases). CDR1 is MDHEN, CDR2 SYDVKM, per germline. The CDR3 length is 13 residues. Trimming removed 3 bases from V and 11 bases from J, with 14 bases in between. Here the CDR3 DNA reads TGTGCCAGCAGTTTGACAGGCCCCAATCCCATATATTTT. Encoded protein: CASSLTGPNPIYF. The entire variable domain, with the rest obtained from reference TRBV28 and TRBJ1-3, is as follows: DVKVTQSSRYLVKRTGEKVFLECVQDMDHENMFWYRQDPGLGLRLIYFSYDVKMKEKGDIPEGYSVSREKKERFSLILESASTNQTSMYLCASSLTGPNPIYFGEGSWLTVV.

The V gene is TRBV18, the J gene TRBJ2-5, with D possibly matching TRBD2 (6 bases). Germline CDR1 KGHSH, CDR2 LQKENI. V shed 0 bases and J shed 2 bases, with 16 bases lying between them. CDR3 length: 17 residues. The CDR3 loop reads CASSPPRLVLKQETQYF. CDR3 bases: TGTGCCAGCTCACCACCCCGACTAGTCTTGAAACAAGAGACCCAGTACTTC. The variable domain in full, with the rest retrieved from reference TRBV18 and TRBJ2-5, is NAGVMQNPRHLVRRRGQEARLRCSPMKGHSHVYWYRQLPEEGLKFMVYLQKENIIDESGMPKERFSAEFPKEGPSILRIQQVVRGDSAAYFCASSPPRLVLKQETQYFGPGTRLLVL.

This clonotype was picked up a small number of times. The genes are TRBV28 and TRBJ2-7, with 7 bases identical to TRBD2. This CDR3 spans 15 amino acids. The V gene's germline CDR1 is MDHEN and CDR2 SYDVKM. V lost 1 base, J lost 7 bases, and 10 bases stayed unmatched. CDR3 sequence (DNA): TGTGCCAGCAGTTTATACGCCAGCGGGAAGGGGGAGCAGTACTTC. Translating gives CASSLYASGKGEQYF.

This clonotype was seen repeatedly, ten times or more. The J gene is TRBJ1-1, the V gene TRBV7-6; D call uncertain. The CDR3 has 15 amino acids. Trimming cost V 1 base and J 1 base, with 10 bases left between them. Looked up from germline, CDR1 is SGHVS and CDR2 is FNYEAQ. This CDR3 reads CASSLVGSQNTEAFF. The CDR3, as DNA: TGTGCCAGCAGCTTAGTGGGCAGTCAGAACACTGAAGCTTTCTTT.